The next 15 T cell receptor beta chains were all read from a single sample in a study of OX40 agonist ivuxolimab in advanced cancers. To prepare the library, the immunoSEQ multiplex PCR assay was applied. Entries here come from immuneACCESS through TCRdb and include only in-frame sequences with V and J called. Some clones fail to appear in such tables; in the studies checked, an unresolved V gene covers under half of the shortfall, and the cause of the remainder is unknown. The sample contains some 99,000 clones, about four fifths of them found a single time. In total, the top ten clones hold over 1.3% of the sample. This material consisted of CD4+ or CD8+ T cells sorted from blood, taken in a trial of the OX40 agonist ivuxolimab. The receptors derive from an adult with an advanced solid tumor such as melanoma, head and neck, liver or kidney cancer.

The DNA of the CDR3 is TGTGCCAGCACCGCAACTAGCGGGAGCCGCACAGATACGCAGTATTTT. Its translation is CASTATSGSRTDTQYF. The rearrangement uses TRBV11-2 and TRBJ2-3; 11 bases line up with TRBD2. Trimming removed 7 bases from V and 1 base from J; junction bases left unmatched: 7. Germline values: CDR1 SGHAT, CDR2 FQNNGV. The CDR3 covers 16 residues.

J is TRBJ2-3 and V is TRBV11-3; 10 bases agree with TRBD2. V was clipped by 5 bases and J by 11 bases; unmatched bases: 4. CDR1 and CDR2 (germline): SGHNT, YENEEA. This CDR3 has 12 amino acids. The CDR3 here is CASSDSGRVQYF. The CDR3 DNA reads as TGTGCCAGCAGCGACAGCGGGAGGGTGCAGTATTTT.

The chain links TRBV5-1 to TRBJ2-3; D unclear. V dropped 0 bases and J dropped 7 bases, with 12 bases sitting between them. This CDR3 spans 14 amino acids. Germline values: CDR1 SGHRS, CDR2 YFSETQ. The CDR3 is CASSLAGEAYTQYF. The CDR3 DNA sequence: TGCGCCAGCAGCTTGGCCGGTGAGGCTTATACGCAGTATTTT. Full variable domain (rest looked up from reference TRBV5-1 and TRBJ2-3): KAGVTQTPRYLIKTRGQQVTLSCSPISGHRSVSWYQQTPGQGLQFLFEYFSETQRNKGNFPGRFSGRQFSNSRSEMNVSTLELGDSALYLCASSLAGEAYTQYFGPGTRLTVL.

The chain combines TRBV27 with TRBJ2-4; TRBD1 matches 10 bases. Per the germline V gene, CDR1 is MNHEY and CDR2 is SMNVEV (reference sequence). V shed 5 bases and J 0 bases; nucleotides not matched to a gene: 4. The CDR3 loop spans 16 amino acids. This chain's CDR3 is CASSGGQGRAKNIQYF. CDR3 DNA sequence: TGTGCCAGCAGTGGGGGACAGGGGAGAGCCAAAAACATTCAGTACTTC.

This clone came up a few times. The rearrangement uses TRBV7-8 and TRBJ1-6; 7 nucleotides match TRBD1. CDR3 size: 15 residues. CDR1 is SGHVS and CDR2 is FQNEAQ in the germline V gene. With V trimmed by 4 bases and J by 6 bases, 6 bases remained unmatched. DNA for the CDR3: TGTGCCAGCAGCTCCACGGACAGGTCTAATTCACCCCTCCACTTT. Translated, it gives CASSSTDRSNSPLHF.

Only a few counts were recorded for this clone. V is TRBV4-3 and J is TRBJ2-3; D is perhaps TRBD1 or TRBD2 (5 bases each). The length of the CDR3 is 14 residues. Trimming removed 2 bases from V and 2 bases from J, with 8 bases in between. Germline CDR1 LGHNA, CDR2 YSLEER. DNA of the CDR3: TGCGCCAGCAGCCAATTGGGGGTCACAGATACGCAGTATTTT. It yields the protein CASSQLGVTDTQYF.

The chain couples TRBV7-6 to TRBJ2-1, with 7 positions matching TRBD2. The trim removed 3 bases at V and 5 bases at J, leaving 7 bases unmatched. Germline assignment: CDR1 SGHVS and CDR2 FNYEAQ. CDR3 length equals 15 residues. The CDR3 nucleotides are TGTGCCAGCAGCTTGAGGCCCCGGGGGGACAATGAGCAGTTCTTC. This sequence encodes CASSLRPRGDNEQFF.

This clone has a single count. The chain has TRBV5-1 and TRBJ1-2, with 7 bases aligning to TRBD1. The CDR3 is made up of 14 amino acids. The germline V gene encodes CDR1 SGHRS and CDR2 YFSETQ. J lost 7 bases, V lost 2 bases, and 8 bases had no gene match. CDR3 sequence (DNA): TGCGCCAGCAGCTTCACGGACAGGTCCCCTGGCTACACCTTC. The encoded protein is CASSFTDRSPGYTF.

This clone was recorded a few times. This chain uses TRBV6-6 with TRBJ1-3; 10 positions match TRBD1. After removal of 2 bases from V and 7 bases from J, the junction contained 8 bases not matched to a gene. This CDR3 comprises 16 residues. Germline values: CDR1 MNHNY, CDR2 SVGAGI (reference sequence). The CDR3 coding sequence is TGTGCCAGCAGTTACGGTTTGGGACAGGGGTATAACACCATATATTTT. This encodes CASSYGLGQGYNTIYF.

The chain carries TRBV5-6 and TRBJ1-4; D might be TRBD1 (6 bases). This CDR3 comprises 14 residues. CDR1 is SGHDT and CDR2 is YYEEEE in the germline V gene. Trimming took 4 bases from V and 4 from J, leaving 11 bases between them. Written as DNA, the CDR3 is TGTGCCAGCAGCAGAGGGGGATTTAATGAAAAACTGTTTTTT. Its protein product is CASSRGGFNEKLFF.

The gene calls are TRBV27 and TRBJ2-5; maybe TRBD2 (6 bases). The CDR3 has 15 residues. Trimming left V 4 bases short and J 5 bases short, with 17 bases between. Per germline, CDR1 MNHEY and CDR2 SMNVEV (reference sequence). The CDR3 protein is CASSSPGRGGETQYF. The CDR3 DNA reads TGTGCCAGCAGTTCCCCGGGGCGGGGCGGGGAGACCCAGTACTTC.

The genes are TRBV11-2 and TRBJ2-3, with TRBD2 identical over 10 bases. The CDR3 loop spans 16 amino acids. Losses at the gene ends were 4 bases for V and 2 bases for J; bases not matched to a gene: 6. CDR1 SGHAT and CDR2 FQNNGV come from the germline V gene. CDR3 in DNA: TGTGCCAGCAGCTCAGGACTAGCGGTTAACACAGATACGCAGTATTTT. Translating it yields CASSSGLAVNTDTQYF.

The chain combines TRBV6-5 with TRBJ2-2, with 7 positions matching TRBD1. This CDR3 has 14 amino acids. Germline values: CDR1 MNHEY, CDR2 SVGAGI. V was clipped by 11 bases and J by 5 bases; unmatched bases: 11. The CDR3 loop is CAVNTGVGTGELFF. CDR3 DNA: TGTGCCGTAAACACAGGGGTGGGGACCGGGGAGCTGTTTTTT.

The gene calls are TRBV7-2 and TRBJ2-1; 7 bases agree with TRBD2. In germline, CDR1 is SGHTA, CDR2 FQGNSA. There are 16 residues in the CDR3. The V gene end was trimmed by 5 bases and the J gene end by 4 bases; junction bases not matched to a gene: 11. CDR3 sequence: CASSPRPGGLYNEQFF. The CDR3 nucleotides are TGTGCCAGCAGCCCTCGTCCGGGGGGACTTTACAATGAGCAGTTCTTC.

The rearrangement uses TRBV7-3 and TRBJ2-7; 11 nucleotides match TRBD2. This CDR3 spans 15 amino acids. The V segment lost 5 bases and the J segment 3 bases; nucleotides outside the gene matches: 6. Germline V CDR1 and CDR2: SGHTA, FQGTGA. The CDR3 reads CASSKTSGGVYEQYF. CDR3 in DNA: TGTGCCAGCAGCAAAACTAGCGGGGGAGTCTACGAGCAGTACTTC. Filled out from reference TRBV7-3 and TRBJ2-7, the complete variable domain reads GAGVSQTPSNKVTEKGKYVELRCDPISGHTALYWYRQSLGQGPEFLIYFQGTGAADDSGLPNDRFFAVRPEGSVSTLKIQRTERGDSAVYLCASSKTSGGVYEQYFGPGTRLTVT.